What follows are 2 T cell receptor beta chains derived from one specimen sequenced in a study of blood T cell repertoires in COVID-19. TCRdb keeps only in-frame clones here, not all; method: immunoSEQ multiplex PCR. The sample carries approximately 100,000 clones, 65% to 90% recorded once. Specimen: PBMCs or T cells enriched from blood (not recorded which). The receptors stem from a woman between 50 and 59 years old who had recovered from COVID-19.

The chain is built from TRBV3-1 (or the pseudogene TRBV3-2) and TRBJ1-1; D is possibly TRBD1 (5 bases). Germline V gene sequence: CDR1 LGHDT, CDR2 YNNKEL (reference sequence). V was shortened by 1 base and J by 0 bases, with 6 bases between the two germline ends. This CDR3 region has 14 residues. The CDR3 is CASSQAGMNTEAFF. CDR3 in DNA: TGTGCCAGCAGCCAAGCAGGGATGAACACTGAAGCTTTCTTT.

The CDR3 reads CAWSVQASGRLTGGELFF. DNA of the CDR3: TGTGCCTGGAGTGTACAGGCTAGCGGGAGATTAACTGGCGGGGAGCTGTTTTTT. The genes are TRBV30 and TRBJ2-2; 10 nucleotides match TRBD2. Trimming cost V 0 bases and J 7 bases; bases outside gene matches: 14. In germline, CDR1 is GTSNPN, CDR2 SVGIG (reference sequence). There are 18 residues in the CDR3.